This entry lists 27 T cell receptor beta chains sequenced from one sample in a study of identical twins. From the 5' RACE reads, TCRdb called clonotypes with MiXCR, one entry per CDR3 protein. The profile covers roughly 770,000 distinct CDR3 sequences, with about 20% appearing a single time and around 12% taken by the ten largest. This same sample was also part of a study on T cells expressing NK-cell markers.

Sequencing was carried out using PBMCs. Receptors originate from a young woman in good health.

This clonotype was detected only a few times. The chain recombines TRBV6-1 with TRBJ2-1; 12 bases are a match to TRBD2. Unmatched junction bases numbered 12, after V lost 11 bases and J lost 10 bases. Germline-derived CDR1 and CDR2 are MNHNS and SASEGT. There are 14 residues in the CDR3. The CDR3, as DNA: TGTGCCTCCTCACCCCTAGCGGGAGGGCTCGAGCAGTTCTTC. Residues: CASSPLAGGLEQFF.

This clonotype was detected only a few times. V is TRBV5-1 and J is TRBJ2-1; TRBD1 might be the D (5 bases). The CDR3 loop spans 15 amino acids. The ends were cut back, 1 base at V and 4 bases at J, with 12 bases in the middle. Germline CDR1 and CDR2: SGHRS and YFSETQ. The CDR3 reads CASSLLTASYNEQFF. As DNA, the CDR3 is TGCGCCAGCAGCTTGTTGACAGCCTCATACAATGAGCAGTTCTTC.

This clonotype has only a few counts. The chain links TRBV29-1 to TRBJ2-2; no reliable D call. CDR3 size: 14 residues. Germline CDR1 SQVTM, CDR2 ANQGSEA. V lost 4 bases and J lost 0, with 9 bases in between. The CDR3 DNA reads TGCAGCGTTGGACGGAACTCGAACACCGGGGAGCTGTTTTTT. It codes for CSVGRNSNTGELFF.

This chain joins TRBV25-1 and TRBJ2-5, with D possibly matching TRBD1 (5 bases). CDR1 is MGHDK, CDR2 SYGVNS, per germline. The germline V and J ends were trimmed by 1 base and 3 bases, with 9 bases remaining between them. The CDR3 runs to 14 residues. The CDR3 sequence is CASSESQGKETQYF. The CDR3 DNA follows: TGTGCCAGCAGTGAATCCCAGGGAAAAGAGACCCAGTACTTC.

The chain is built from TRBV5-1 and TRBJ2-2, with 9 bases identical to TRBD2. The CDR3 covers 16 residues. The germline gives CDR1 SGHRS, CDR2 YFSETQ. V gave up 0 bases and J gave up 2 bases; unmatched junction bases: 2. This CDR3 is CASSLGSGGNTGELFF. CDR3 in DNA: TGCGCCAGCAGCTTGGGTAGCGGGGGCAACACCGGGGAGCTGTTTTTT.

This sequence joins TRBV12-3 or TRBV12-4 and TRBJ2-1; the match to TRBD2 covers 7 bases. This CDR3 has 14 amino acids. V was clipped by 3 bases and J by 7 bases; unmatched bases: 6. The CDR3 reads CASSFYGRRNEQFF. The CDR3 region has the DNA TGTGCCAGCAGTTTCTACGGGAGGCGGAATGAGCAGTTCTTC.

This clonotype has a handful of counts. The rearrangement joins TRBV12-5 to TRBJ1-1; 8 nucleotides line up with TRBD1. CDR3 length equals 14 residues. V dropped 5 bases and J dropped 1; count of bases not matched to a gene: 3. Germline CDR1 and CDR2: LGHNT and FRNRAP. The CDR3 region is CASGPGQGNTEAFF. CDR3 DNA: TGTGCTAGTGGTCCCGGACAGGGGAACACTGAAGCTTTCTTT.

This clonotype was found a few times. The chain combines TRBV20-1 with TRBJ2-7; 8 bases align to TRBD2. CDR1 is DFQATT, CDR2 SNEGSKA, per germline (reference sequence). V was pared by 5 bases and J by 4 bases, with 10 bases of the junction left unmatched. This CDR3 region has 14 residues. CDR3 coding DNA: TGCAGTGCTCTTCCCTCTCGACTAGCGTACGAGCAGTACTTC. Protein product: CSALPSRLAYEQYF.

This clonotype occurred a few times. The chain couples TRBV5-6 to TRBJ2-7, with D tentatively TRBD1 (6 bases). This CDR3 has 18 amino acids. Germline V gene sequence: CDR1 SGHDT, CDR2 YYEEEE. Trimming left V 0 bases short and J 3 bases short, with 22 bases between. CDR3 residues: CASSLAIYIGTRVYEQYF. CDR3 coding DNA: TGTGCCAGCAGCTTGGCGATTTATATCGGGACACGCGTCTACGAGCAGTACTTC.

The CDR3 DNA reads as TGTGCCAGCTCTGCAGGCGATTCACCCCTCCACTTT. Amino acids: CASSAGDSPLHF. J is TRBJ1-6 and V is TRBV6-5; D is unresolved. Germline assignment: CDR1 MNHEY and CDR2 SVGAGI. The CDR3 loop spans 12 amino acids. Trimming pared 8 bases from V and 8 bases from J, leaving 10 bases between.

The rearrangement joins TRBV18 to TRBJ2-6, with a tentative D call TRBD1 (6 bases). V gave up 3 bases and J gave up 2 bases, with 11 bases separating them. Germline V gene sequence: CDR1 KGHSH, CDR2 LQKENI. The CDR3 sequence is 16 residues long. This CDR3 is CASSPTQGAGANVLTF. CDR3 sequence (DNA): TGTGCCAGCTCACCGACACAGGGTGCTGGGGCCAACGTCCTGACTTTC.

The CDR3 DNA follows: TGTGCCAGCAGCCCCCTTGCCGGGGGCCGGGAAGGGGATACGCAGTATTTT. Translation gives CASSPLAGGREGDTQYF. The chain couples TRBV7-9 to TRBJ2-3, with D tentatively TRBD1 or TRBD2 (6 bases each). The CDR3 extends over 17 amino acids. CDR1 is SEHNR, CDR2 FQNEAQ, per germline (reference sequence). V was pared by 5 bases and J by 6 bases, with 24 bases between.

This clonotype was recorded a few times. This chain uses TRBV24-1 with TRBJ2-2, with D uncertain. CDR1 and CDR2 (germline): KGHDR, SFDVKD. The CDR3 loop spans 12 amino acids. Trimming shortened V by 3 bases and J by 6 bases, and 4 bases separated the two germline ends. The CDR3, as DNA: TGTGCCACCAGTGATCTAGCCGGGGAGCTGTTTTTT. It translates to CATSDLAGELFF.

V gene TRBV11-1 combines with J gene TRBJ2-1, with 13 positions matching TRBD2. The CDR3 spans 18 residues. The germline gives CDR1 SGHAT, CDR2 FQDESV (reference sequence). J lost 0 bases, V lost 6 bases, and 8 bases had no gene match. Here the CDR3 DNA reads TGTGCCAGCAGGGGACTAGCGGGACCCAGGAGCTCCTACAATGAGCAGTTCTTC. Translating it yields CASRGLAGPRSSYNEQFF.

The chain employs TRBV12-3 or TRBV12-4 and TRBJ2-3; TRBD2 agrees at 7 bases. Trimming at V came to 3 bases and at J to 0 bases, leaving 6 bases not matched to a gene. The CDR3 sequence is 16 residues long. As DNA, the CDR3 is TGTGCCAGCAGTTTCGGGCGGGGGACTAGCACAGATACGCAGTATTTT. Its translation is CASSFGRGTSTDTQYF.

Only a few counts were recorded for this clonotype. The chain has TRBV5-1 and TRBJ2-7; the match to TRBD1 covers 7 bases. Looked up from germline, CDR1 is SGHRS and CDR2 is YFSETQ. The CDR3 length is 14 residues. The ends lost 3 bases at V and 2 bases at J; junction bases unmatched: 5. The CDR3 sequence is CASSWRQGAYEQYF. The CDR3 region has the DNA TGCGCCAGCAGCTGGAGACAGGGAGCCTACGAGCAGTACTTC.

This chain uses TRBV6-1 with TRBJ1-2, with D hard to call. V lost 6 bases to trimming and J lost 8 bases, with 22 bases between them. The germline CDR1 and CDR2 sequences are MNHNS and SASEGT. This CDR3 comprises 15 residues. The CDR3 region is CASSPPPTEPWGYTF. The CDR3 DNA reads TGTGCCAGCAGCCCCCCCCCGACTGAGCCTTGGGGCTACACCTTC.

The chain uses TRBV7-9 and TRBJ2-7, with TRBD1 identical over 9 bases. CDR3 length equals 16 residues. With V trimmed by 4 bases and J by 7 bases, 14 bases remained unmatched. The V gene's germline CDR1 is SEHNR and CDR2 FQNEAQ (reference sequence). CDR3 sequence: CASSSGSYRGRREQYF. The CDR3 bases are TGTGCCAGCAGCTCCGGATCCTACAGGGGGCGGAGAGAGCAGTACTTC.

J is TRBJ2-1 and V is TRBV7-9; 7 bases fit TRBD1. The V and J ends lost 5 bases and 7 bases, in that order; junction bases with no gene match: 11. The CDR3 length is 15 residues. CDR1 and CDR2 from the germline V gene are SEHNR and FQNEAQ (reference sequence). CDR3 loop: CASSPRDSSPNEQFF. For the CDR3, the DNA is TGTGCCAGCAGCCCGAGGGACAGTTCCCCGAATGAGCAGTTCTTC.

This clonotype was observed many times. The gene calls are TRBV7-8 and TRBJ2-7, with unresolved D. V gave up 5 bases and J gave up 4 bases, with 12 bases separating them. Germline V CDR1 and CDR2: SGHVS, FQNEAQ. The CDR3 contains 13 residues. CDR3 region: CASSPAVGYEQYF. CDR3 bases: TGTGCCAGCAGCCCTGCCGTAGGTTACGAGCAGTACTTC.

This sequence joins TRBV11-2 and TRBJ2-1; 9 nucleotides line up with TRBD2. With 3 bases clipped from V and 7 bases from J, the junction kept 10 bases outside the gene matches. This CDR3 contains 16 residues. The germline V gene encodes CDR1 SGHAT and CDR2 FQNNGV. The CDR3, as DNA: TGTGCCAGCAGCTTGAAAGGGGCGGGAGGGTCTAATGAGCAGTTCTTC. This translates into CASSLKGAGGSNEQFF.

The chain is built from TRBV20-1 and TRBJ2-3, with D uncertain. The germline V and J ends were trimmed by 5 bases and 1 base, with 13 bases remaining between them. Per germline, CDR1 DFQATT and CDR2 SNEGSKA (reference sequence). The CDR3 has 14 amino acids. The CDR3 DNA sequence: TGCAGTGCTCCCCTGTTTATGGGCACAGATACGCAGTATTTT. Its translation: CSAPLFMGTDTQYF.

The chain employs TRBV20-1 and TRBJ2-3; TRBD2 aligns across 9 bases. The V and J ends lost 4 bases and 0 bases, in that order; junction bases with no gene match: 5. Germline CDR1 and CDR2: DFQATT and SNEGSKA (reference sequence). CDR3 length equals 15 residues. DNA of the CDR3: TGCAGTGCTAAAGGACTAGCGAGTAGCACAGATACGCAGTATTTT. This translates into CSAKGLASSTDTQYF.

The sample holds a few counts of this clonotype. This sequence joins TRBV5-1 and TRBJ2-7; TRBD1 agrees at 7 bases. J lost 5 bases, V lost 5 bases, and 13 bases had no gene match. The CDR3 is 15 residues long. CDR1 SGHRS and CDR2 YFSETQ come from the germline V gene. DNA for the CDR3: TGCGCCAGCAGTCCTACTCCGGGACAGAGGAACGAGCAGTACTTC. As protein: CASSPTPGQRNEQYF.

The rearrangement uses TRBV6-2 or TRBV6-3 and TRBJ1-5; D is ambiguous. The V end lost 6 bases, the J end lost 0 bases, and 9 bases lay between the germline ends. This CDR3 contains 14 residues. Germline V CDR1 and CDR2: MNHEY, SVGEGT. CDR3 sequence: CASSWTASNQPQHF. Written as DNA, the CDR3 is TGTGCCAGCAGCTGGACGGCTAGCAATCAGCCCCAGCATTTT.

This clonotype occurred once. V gene TRBV29-1 combines with J gene TRBJ2-5, with D perhaps TRBD1 (6 bases). The germline gives CDR1 SQVTM, CDR2 ANQGSEA. This CDR3 is built from 12 residues. Trimming took 8 bases from V and 1 from J, leaving 11 bases between them. CDR3 region: CSTRQAQETQYF. The DNA for the CDR3 is TGCAGCACCCGACAGGCCCAAGAGACCCAGTACTTC.

The CDR3: CASSLEGAKAFF. The CDR3, as DNA: TGTGCCAGCAGCTTAGAAGGAGCAAAAGCTTTCTTT. The chain is built from TRBV7-9 and TRBJ1-1, with D unclear. Trimming took off 1 base at V and 9 bases at J, with 9 bases between the two ends. The CDR3 runs to 12 residues. In germline, CDR1 is SEHNR, CDR2 FQNEAQ (reference sequence). Drawing the rest from reference TRBV7-9 and TRBJ1-1, the complete variable domain is DTGVSQNPRHKITKRGQNVTFRCDPISEHNRLYWYRQTLGQGPEFLTYFQNEAQLEKSRLLSDRFSAERPKGSFSTLEIQRTEQGDSAMYLCASSLEGAKAFFGQGTRLTVV.